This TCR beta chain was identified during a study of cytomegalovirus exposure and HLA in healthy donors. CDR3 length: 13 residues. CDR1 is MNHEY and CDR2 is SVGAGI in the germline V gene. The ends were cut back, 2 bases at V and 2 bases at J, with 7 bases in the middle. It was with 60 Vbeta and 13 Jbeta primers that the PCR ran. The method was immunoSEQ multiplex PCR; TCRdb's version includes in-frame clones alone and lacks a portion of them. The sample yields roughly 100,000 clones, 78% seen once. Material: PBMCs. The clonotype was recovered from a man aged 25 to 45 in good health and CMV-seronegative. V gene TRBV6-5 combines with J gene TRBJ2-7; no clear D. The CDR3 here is CASSYRQAYEQYF. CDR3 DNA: TGTGCCAGCAGTTACAGACAAGCCTACGAGCAGTACTTC.